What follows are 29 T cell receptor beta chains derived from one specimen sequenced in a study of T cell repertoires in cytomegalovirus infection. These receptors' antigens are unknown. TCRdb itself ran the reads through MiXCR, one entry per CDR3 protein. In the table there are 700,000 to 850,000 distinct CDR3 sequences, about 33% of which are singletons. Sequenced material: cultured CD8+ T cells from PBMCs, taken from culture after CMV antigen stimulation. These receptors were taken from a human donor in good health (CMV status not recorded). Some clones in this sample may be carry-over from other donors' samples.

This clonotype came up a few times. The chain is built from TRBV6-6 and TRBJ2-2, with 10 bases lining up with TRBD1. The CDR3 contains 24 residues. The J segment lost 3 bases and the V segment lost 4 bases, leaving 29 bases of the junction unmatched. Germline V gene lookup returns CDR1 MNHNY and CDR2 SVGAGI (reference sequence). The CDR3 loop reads CASSSLRTNPGQGHFKEYTGELFF. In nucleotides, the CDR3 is TGTGCCAGCAGTTCCCTCAGGACAAACCCGGGACAGGGGCACTTCAAGGAGTACACCGGGGAGCTGTTTTTT.

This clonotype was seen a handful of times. CDR3 in DNA: TGTGCCAGCCATGGGGCCACAGATACGCAGTATTTT. This sequence encodes CASHGATDTQYF. V and J are TRBV27 and TRBJ2-3; D might be TRBD1 (5 bases). The CDR3 sequence is 12 residues long. Trimming stripped 8 bases from V and 2 bases from J, with 8 bases between. Germline loops: CDR1 MNHEY, CDR2 SMNVEV (reference sequence).

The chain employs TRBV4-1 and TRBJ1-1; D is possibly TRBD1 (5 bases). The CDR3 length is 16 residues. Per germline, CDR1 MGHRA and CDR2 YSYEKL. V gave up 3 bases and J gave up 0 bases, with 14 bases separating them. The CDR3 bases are TGCGCCAGCAGCCATCCCTGGGGCCAGGTGAACACTGAAGCTTTCTTT. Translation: CASSHPWGQVNTEAFF.

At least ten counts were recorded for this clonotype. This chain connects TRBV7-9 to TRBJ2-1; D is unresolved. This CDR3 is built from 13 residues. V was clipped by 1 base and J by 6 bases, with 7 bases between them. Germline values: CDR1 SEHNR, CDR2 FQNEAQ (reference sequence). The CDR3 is CASSLGALNEQFF. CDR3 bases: TGTGCCAGCAGCTTAGGGGCCCTCAATGAGCAGTTCTTC.

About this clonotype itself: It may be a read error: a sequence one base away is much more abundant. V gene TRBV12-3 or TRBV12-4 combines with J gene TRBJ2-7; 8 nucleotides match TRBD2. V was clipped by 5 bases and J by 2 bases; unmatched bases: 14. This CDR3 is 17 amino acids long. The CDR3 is CASSQGLVGTSPYEQYF. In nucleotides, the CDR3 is TGTGCCAGCAGTCAGGGACTAGTGGGGACATCTCCCTACGAGCAGTACTTC.

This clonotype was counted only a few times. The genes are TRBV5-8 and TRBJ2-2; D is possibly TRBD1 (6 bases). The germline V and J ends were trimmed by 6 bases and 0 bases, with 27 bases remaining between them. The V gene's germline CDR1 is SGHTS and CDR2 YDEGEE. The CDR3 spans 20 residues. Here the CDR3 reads CASTSPGTPKLETNTGELFF. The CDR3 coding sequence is TGTGCCAGCACCTCCCCCGGGACACCTAAACTCGAGACGAACACCGGGGAGCTGTTTTTT. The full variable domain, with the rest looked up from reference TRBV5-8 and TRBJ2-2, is EAGVTQSPTHLIKTRGQQATLRCSPISGHTSVYWYQQALGLGLQFLLWYDEGEERNRGNFPPRFSGRQFPNYSSELNVNALELEDSALYLCASTSPGTPKLETNTGELFFGEGSRLTVL.

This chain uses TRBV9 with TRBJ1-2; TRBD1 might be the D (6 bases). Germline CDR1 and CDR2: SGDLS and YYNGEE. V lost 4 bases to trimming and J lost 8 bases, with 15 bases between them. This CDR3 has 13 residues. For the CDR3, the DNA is TGTGCCAGCAGCCCCGGGGGGGGCTTAGGCTACACCTTC. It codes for CASSPGGGLGYTF.

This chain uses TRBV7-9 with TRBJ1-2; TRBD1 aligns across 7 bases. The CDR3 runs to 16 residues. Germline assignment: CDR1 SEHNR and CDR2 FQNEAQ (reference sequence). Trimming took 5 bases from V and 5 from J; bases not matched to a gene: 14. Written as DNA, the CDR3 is TGTGCCAGCAGCACTCTCCCGGGACAGCAGGGGTATGGCTACACCTTC. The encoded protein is CASSTLPGQQGYGYTF.

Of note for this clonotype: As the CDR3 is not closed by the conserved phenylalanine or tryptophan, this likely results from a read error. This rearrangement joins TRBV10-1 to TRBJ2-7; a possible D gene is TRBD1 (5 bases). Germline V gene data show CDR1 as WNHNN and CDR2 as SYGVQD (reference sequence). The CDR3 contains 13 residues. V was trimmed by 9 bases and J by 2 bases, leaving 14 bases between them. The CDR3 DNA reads TGCGCCAGTCAGAAGGGGTCCACCTACGAGCAGTACTAC. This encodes CASQKGSTYEQYY.

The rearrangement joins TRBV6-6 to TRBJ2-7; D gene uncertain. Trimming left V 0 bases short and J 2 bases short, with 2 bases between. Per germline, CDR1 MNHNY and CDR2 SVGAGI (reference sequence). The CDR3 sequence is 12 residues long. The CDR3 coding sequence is TGTGCCAGCAGTTACTCGGCCTACGAGCAGTACGTC. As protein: CASSYSAYEQYV.

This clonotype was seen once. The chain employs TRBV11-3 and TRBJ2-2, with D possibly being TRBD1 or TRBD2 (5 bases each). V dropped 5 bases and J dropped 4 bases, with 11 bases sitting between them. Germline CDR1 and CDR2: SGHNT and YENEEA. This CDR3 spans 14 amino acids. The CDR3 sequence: CASSQWGSTGELFF. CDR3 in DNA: TGTGCCAGCAGCCAGTGGGGGAGCACCGGGGAGCTGTTTTTT.

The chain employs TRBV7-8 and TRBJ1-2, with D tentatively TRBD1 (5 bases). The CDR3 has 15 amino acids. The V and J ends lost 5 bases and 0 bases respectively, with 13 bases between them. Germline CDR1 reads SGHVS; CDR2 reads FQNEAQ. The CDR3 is CASSGGGGANYGYTF. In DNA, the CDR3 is TGTGCCAGCAGCGGAGGTGGGGGAGCTAACTATGGCTACACCTTC.

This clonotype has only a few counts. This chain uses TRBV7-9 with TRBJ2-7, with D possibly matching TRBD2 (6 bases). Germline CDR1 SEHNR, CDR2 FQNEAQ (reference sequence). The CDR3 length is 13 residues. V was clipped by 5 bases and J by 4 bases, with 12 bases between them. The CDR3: CASSHWRDYEQYF. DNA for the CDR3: TGTGCCAGCAGCCATTGGCGGGATTACGAGCAGTACTTC.

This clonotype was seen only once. CDR3 amino acids: CASSPGGVTGYTF. The CDR3 DNA sequence: TGTGCCAGCAGTCCCGGGGGCGTCACTGGCTACACCTTC. The V call is TRBV27, the J call TRBJ1-2, with D tentatively TRBD1 (6 bases). Germline CDR1 reads MNHEY; CDR2 reads SMNVEV (reference sequence). Trimming shortened V by 5 bases and J by 7 bases, and 14 bases separated the two germline ends. This CDR3 is built from 13 residues.

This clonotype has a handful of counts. In DNA, the CDR3 is TGTGCCATCGGACAGGGGGCAAGCGAGCAGTACTTC. Translating gives CAIGQGASEQYF. This rearrangement joins TRBV27 to TRBJ2-7; TRBD1 matches 11 bases. V lost 10 bases and J lost 6; bases outside the gene matches: 5. The CDR3 totals 12 residues. Germline V gene data show CDR1 as MNHEY and CDR2 as SMNVEV (reference sequence).

The CDR3 DNA sequence: TGTGCCATCAGTGAGTCGGGGGCTCAGAACACTGAAGCTTTCTTT. Translated: CAISESGAQNTEAFF. The chain is built from TRBV10-3 and TRBJ1-1; a possible D gene is TRBD1 (6 bases). V lost 0 bases, J lost 1 base, and 9 bases lay in between. Germline V gene lookup returns CDR1 ENHRY and CDR2 SYGVKD. CDR3 size: 15 residues.

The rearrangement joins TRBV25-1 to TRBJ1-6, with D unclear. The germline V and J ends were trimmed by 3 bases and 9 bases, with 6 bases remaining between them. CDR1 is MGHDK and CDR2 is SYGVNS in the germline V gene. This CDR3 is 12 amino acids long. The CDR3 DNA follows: TGTGCCAGCAGTGACCTCCGTTCACCCCTCCACTTT. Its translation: CASSDLRSPLHF. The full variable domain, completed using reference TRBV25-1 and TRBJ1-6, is EADIYQTPRYLVIGTGKKITLECSQTMGHDKMYWYQQDPGMELHLIHYSYGVNSTEKGDLSSESTVSRIRTEHFPLTLESARPSHTSQYLCASSDLRSPLHFGNGTRLTVT.

The CDR3 is CSARVSLDLTDTQYF. The CDR3 DNA follows: TGCAGTGCTAGAGTATCCCTGGATCTCACAGATACGCAGTATTTT. The V call is TRBV20-1, the J call TRBJ2-3, with D hard to call. Germline values: CDR1 DFQATT, CDR2 SNEGSKA (reference sequence). This CDR3 region has 15 residues. V lost 1 base and J lost 2, with 13 bases in between.

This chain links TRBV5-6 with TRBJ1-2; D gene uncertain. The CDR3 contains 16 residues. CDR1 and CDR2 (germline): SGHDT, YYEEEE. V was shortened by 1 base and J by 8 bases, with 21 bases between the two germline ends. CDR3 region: CASSLPLQDWNMGYTF. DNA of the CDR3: TGTGCCAGCAGCTTGCCCCTACAAGACTGGAATATGGGCTACACCTTC.

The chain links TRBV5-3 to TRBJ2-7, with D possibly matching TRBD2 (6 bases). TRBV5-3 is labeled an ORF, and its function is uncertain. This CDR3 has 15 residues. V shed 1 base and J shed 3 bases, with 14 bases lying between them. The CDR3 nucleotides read TGTGCCAGAAGCTTGTTCTTCGGGGGAATCTACGAGCAGTACTTC. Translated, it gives CARSLFFGGIYEQYF.

CDR3 in amino acids: CASSIALDRNQPQHF. In DNA form, the CDR3 reads TGTGCCAGTAGTATAGCCCTGGACCGAAATCAGCCCCAGCATTTT. The chain joins TRBV19 to TRBJ1-5; the D is unclear. V gave up 1 base and J gave up 4 bases, with 11 bases separating them. The CDR3 is 15 residues long. Germline CDR1 reads LNHDA; CDR2 reads SQIVND (reference sequence).

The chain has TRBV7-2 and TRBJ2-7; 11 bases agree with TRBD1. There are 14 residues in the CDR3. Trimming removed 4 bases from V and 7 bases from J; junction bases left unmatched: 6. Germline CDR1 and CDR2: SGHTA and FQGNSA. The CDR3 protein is CASSYGQGAREQYF. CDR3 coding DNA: TGTGCCAGCAGCTACGGACAGGGGGCGCGGGAGCAGTACTTC.

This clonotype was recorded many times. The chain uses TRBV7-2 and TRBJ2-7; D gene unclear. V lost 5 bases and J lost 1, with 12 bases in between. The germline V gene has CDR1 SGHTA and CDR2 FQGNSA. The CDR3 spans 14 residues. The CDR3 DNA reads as TGTGCCAGCAGCCCCGGACCCCTATCCTACGAGCAGTACGTC. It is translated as CASSPGPLSYEQYV.

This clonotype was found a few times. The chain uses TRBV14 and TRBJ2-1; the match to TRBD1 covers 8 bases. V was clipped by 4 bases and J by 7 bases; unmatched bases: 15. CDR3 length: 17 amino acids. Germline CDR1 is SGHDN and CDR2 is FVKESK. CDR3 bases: TGTGCCAGCAGCCTGCGACAGGGGACAAATCTTAGAAATGAGCAGTTCTTC. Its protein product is CASSLRQGTNLRNEQFF.

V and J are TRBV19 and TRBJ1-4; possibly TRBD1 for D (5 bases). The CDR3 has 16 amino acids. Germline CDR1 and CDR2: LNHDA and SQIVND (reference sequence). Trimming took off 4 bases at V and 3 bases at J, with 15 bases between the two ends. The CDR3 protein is CASSTFRGAANEKLFF. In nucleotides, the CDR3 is TGTGCCAGTAGTACATTTCGAGGGGCTGCTAATGAAAAACTGTTTTTT.

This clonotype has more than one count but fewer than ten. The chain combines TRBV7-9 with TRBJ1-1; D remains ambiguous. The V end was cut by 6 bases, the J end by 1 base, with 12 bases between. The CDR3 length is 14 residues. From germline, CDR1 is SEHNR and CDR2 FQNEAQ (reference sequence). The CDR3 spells CASSWAGANTEAFF. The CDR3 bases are TGTGCCAGCAGTTGGGCGGGAGCGAACACTGAAGCTTTCTTT.

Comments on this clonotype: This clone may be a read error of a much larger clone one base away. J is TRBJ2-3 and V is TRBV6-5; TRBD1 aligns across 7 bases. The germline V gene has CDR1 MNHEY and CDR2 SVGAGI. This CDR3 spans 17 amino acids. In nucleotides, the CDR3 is TGTGCCAACAGTCCCCCCAGCAGGGGGTTAAGCACAGATACGCAGTATTTT. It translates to CANSPPSRGLSTDTQYF.

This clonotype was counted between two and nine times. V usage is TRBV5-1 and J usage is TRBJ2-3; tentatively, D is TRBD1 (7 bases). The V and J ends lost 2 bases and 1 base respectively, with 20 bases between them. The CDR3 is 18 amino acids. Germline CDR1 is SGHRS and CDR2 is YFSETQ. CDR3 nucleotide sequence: TGCGCCAGCAGCTTCGGCAGGGGGGCTATGGATGGCACAGATACGCAGTATTTT. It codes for CASSFGRGAMDGTDTQYF.

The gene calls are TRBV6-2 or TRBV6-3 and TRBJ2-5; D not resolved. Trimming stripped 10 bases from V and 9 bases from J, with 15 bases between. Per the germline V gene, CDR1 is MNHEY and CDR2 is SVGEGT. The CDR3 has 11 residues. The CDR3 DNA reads TGTGCCAACAGAGAGCGCGGAGCCCAGTACTTC. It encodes CANRERGAQYF.